This TCR beta chain was sequenced in a study of blood T cells in healthy people across ages. The CDR3 totals 18 residues. The V and J ends lost 5 bases and 2 bases respectively, with 23 bases between them. Per the germline V gene, CDR1 is SGHVS and CDR2 is FNYEAQ. A J-beta primer mix and a sample-barcoded 5' primer were used in a second PCR of about 7 to 12 cycles. Each CDR3 protein gets one entry after TCRdb re-called the 5' RACE reads with MiXCR. The table has roughly 1.6 million distinct CDR3 sequences, about 35% seen once. The chain joins TRBV7-6 to TRBJ2-3, with D unclear. Sequences were obtained from blood. The receptor was isolated from a woman in her 30s in good health. CDR3 sequence reads: CASSLTPKGARFTDTQYF. The DNA for the CDR3 is TGTGCCAGCAGCCTTACCCCCAAAGGCGCAAGATTCACAGATACGCAGTATTTT.